The text below deals with one TCR beta chain. This clonotype has ten or more counts. Its recognized antigen is unknown. Base qualities are missing; no much larger clone stands one base away. The study was a case-control design nested within a healthcare worker cohort in London, UK, with weekly nasopharyngeal swab PCR tests and blood sampling. Healthcare workers were recruited between 23 and 31 March 2020, during the week of the UK lockdown, and were followed weekly for up to about 15 weeks. This sample was included in a study of early T cells in non-severe SARS-CoV-2 infection (TCRdb year 2021). For the study in its entirety: Because TCR sequencing was done on bulk RNA from unsorted whole blood, the alpha and beta chains could not be paired. Results and caveats for the whole study, not just this receptor: VDJdb matching was skewed toward anti-spike CD8 responses and likely underestimated virus-specific expansions, missing private and CD4 specificities.

The receptor library was made with 5' RACE. TCRdb records NextSeq 500 as the sequencer. Unique molecular identifiers were attached to individual cDNA molecules in the TCR library protocol so that sequencing error and PCR bias could be corrected. Sequencing covered both TCR alpha and beta chains, and within each sample the abundances of alpha and beta sequences were tightly co-correlated. Regarding the original processing steps: Decombinator V4 was used to annotate the V gene, J gene and CDR3 of the TCR sequences. Expanded TCRs were defined as changing significantly between any two time points under a Poisson model with p below 0.0001. Abundances of TCRs were expressed as counts per million after normalisation to the total number of TCRs sequenced in each sample. MAIT TCRs were defined by TRAV1-2 paired with TRAJ12, TRAJ20 or TRAJ33, and iNKT TCRs by TRAV10 paired with TRAJ18. VDJdb, accessed on 1 November 2021, was searched for TCRs annotated for CMV, EBV and SARS-CoV-2, and TCRs annotated for more than one antigen were excluded. The raw public data were reprocessed by TCRdb itself: fastp quality trimming at Q25, MiXCR clonotype calling, in-frame beta chains only. Rows are combined by CDR3 protein, so each entry shows the most common genes and DNA. The V and J calls were not made by the authors but by TCRdb's processing. The sample table records some 26,000 distinct CDR3 sequences; roughly 4% of these occur just once. The ten largest clones represent around 4.4% of the sample.

From a lookup of the germline V gene (reference sequence), CDR1 and CDR2 are DFQATT and SNEGSKA. From cysteine to phenylalanine, the CDR3 is 14 amino acids long. CDR3 DNA only is kept here, 42 bases in frame from base 1. Cut back by 3 bases and 1 base, the V and J ends lie 13 bases apart. This TCR was sampled from an adult who was a healthcare worker with PCR-confirmed SARS-CoV-2 infection or an uninfected control (not recorded which). The sequenced sample consisted of whole blood. Recombination linked TRBV20-1 to TRBJ2-7, with a tentative D call of TRBD1 or TRBD2, each matching 6 bases. The CDR3 is CSASSGAQSYEQYF. The sequence in DNA is TGCAGTGCTAGTTCGGGGGCCCAATCCTACGAGCAGTACTTC.